Following are 5 T cell receptor beta chains from one sample sequenced in a study of type 1 and type 2 diabetes patients. Amplification started from genomic DNA. Multiplex PCR with 30 forward and 13 reverse primers amplified the TCR beta CDR3. MiXCR, applied by TCRdb to the multiplex PCR reads, yields one record per CDR3 protein. Of 250,000 or so distinct CDR3 sequences listed, around 50% are singletons. Material: peripheral blood mononuclear cells (PBMCs). These TCRs come from a man in his late teens or twenties with type 2 diabetes.

The chain combines TRBV20-1 with TRBJ1-5; D perhaps matches TRBD1 (6 bases). Trimming took off 4 bases at V and 5 bases at J, with 18 bases between the two ends. Looked up from germline, CDR1 is DFQATT and CDR2 is SNEGSKA (reference sequence). The CDR3 covers 15 residues. Here the CDR3 DNA reads TGCAGTGCTACCCTGCGAGGGGGTGGAGATCAGCCCCAGCATTTT. Encoded protein: CSATLRGGGDQPQHF.

The J gene is TRBJ1-2, the V gene TRBV27, with D perhaps TRBD1 (6 bases). The CDR3 sequence is 16 residues long. V lost 3 bases, J lost 5 bases, and 19 bases lay in between. The germline V gene has CDR1 MNHEY and CDR2 SMNVEV (reference sequence). Here the CDR3 DNA reads TGTGCCAGCAGTTTGGACGGGGGCGGGTGGCCGTATGGCTACACCTTC. It translates to CASSLDGGGWPYGYTF.

This chain uses TRBV7-8 with TRBJ1-2, with TRBD1 as a possible D gene (5 bases). From germline, CDR1 is SGHVS and CDR2 FQNEAQ. Trimming stripped 2 bases from V and 7 bases from J, with 20 bases between. CDR3 length: 16 amino acids. The CDR3 region has the DNA TGTGCCAGCAGCTTAATGGGACTGGGGCGTCTATCTGGCTACACCTTC. This translates into CASSLMGLGRLSGYTF.

The sample holds one count of this clonotype. The chain combines TRBV5-5 with TRBJ2-1; D possibly matches TRBD1 or TRBD2 (5 bases each). The closer fit of TRBJ2-7 to the DNA end suggests the J call may be wrong. Germline V CDR1 and CDR2: SGHKS, YYEKEE (reference sequence). This CDR3 is built from 13 residues. CDR3 region: CASLRVEGYEQYF. The CDR3 DNA reads TGTGCCAGCCTCAGGGTAGAGGGATACGAGCAGTACTTC.

This clonotype has only a few counts. Being one base from a much bigger clone, this may be a read error. For the CDR3, the DNA is TGCGCCAGCAGTGGGGGACCTACTGAAGAGCAGTTCTTC. The encoded protein is CASSGGPTEEQFF. The chain employs TRBV5-1 and TRBJ2-1; possibly TRBD1 or TRBD2 for D (5 bases each). CDR1 is SGHRS, CDR2 YFSETQ, per germline. Trimming removed 5 bases at V and 10 bases at J, with 16 bases between. The CDR3 has 13 residues.